A selection of T cell receptor beta chains follows, all from one sample in a study of blood T cell repertoires in COVID-19. The assay was immunoSEQ multiplex PCR, and TCRdb's table has in-frame clones only and misses some. The table shows about 100,000 clones, with roughly 92% occurring only once. Sequencing was done on a sample of peripheral blood. Receptors were obtained from a man in his 70s with acute or convalescent COVID-19. Each CDR3 is given with its conserved first and last residue. A D gene is named only where the DNA matches it firmly. The size of a clone is reported for some rows only, either as once, few or many, or as a class for expanded clones.

>TRBJ1-1|TRBV18|NA|NA
TGTGCCAGCTCACAATTACAGGGTTTGGCTTTCTTT
CASSQLQGLAFF
>TRBJ1-2|TRBV11-2|TRBD1|NA
TGTGCCAGCAGCTTAGAAGGGACAGTTTATGGCTACACCTTC
CASSLEGTVYGYTF
>TRBJ2-7|TRBV19|NA|NA
TGTGCCAGTAGTCAGGGGAGTTTGGCCTACGAGCAGTACTTC
CASSQGSLAYEQYF
>TRBJ1-1|TRBV5-4|NA|NA
TGTGCCAGCAGCTTGGAAGGGGCTGGAAAAGCTTTCTTT
CASSLEGAGKAFF
>TRBJ1-6|TRBV28|NA|once
TGTGCCAGCAAGACAGGCTCCTATAATTCACCCCTCCACTTT
CASKTGSYNSPLHF
>TRBJ1-1|TRBV5-1|TRBD1|NA
TGCGCCAGCAGCGCCGACAGGGGGAGGAACACTGAAGCTTTCTTT
CASSADRGRNTEAFF
>TRBJ2-5|TRBV14|TRBD1|once
TGTGCCAGCAGGTCCGACAGGGGGCGCTTAGAGACCCAGTACTTC
CASRSDRGRLETQYF
>TRBJ1-6|TRBV19|NA|once
TGTGCCAGTAGTATACTGGCTGGTAATTCACCCCTCCACTTT
CASSILAGNSPLHF
>TRBJ1-1|TRBV2|NA|NA
TGTGCCAGCAGCGAAGCAGCGGGCGCTGAAGCTTTCTTT
CASSEAAGAEAFF
>TRBJ1-3|TRBV9|NA|once
TGTGCCAGCAGTCCCACACCAGGGGACCTATCTGGAAACACCATATATTTT
CASSPTPGDLSGNTIYF
>TRBJ1-4|TRBV18|NA|NA
TGTGCCAGCTCACCGTCGTCAGTTGAAAAACTGTTTTTT
CASSPSSVEKLFF
>TRBJ1-1|TRBV6-5|NA|NA
TGTGCCAGCAGTTACTTCAGGGTTAACACTGAAGCTTTCTTT
CASSYFRVNTEAFF
>TRBJ1-5|TRBV6-2/TRBV6-3|TRBD1|NA
TGTGCCAGCAGTCGGACAGGGGAAGGTCCCCAGCATTTT
CASSRTGEGPQHF
>TRBJ2-7|TRBV18|NA|NA
TGTGCCAGCTCACCCTCGACGGGTCCTGACGAGCAGTACTTC
CASSPSTGPDEQYF
>TRBJ1-4|TRBV5-4|NA|NA
TGTGCCAGCAGCCCTACAACTAATGAAAAACTGTTTTTT
CASSPTTNEKLFF
>TRBJ2-2|TRBV10-2|TRBD2|NA
TGCGCCAGCAGTGAGAACGGGGGGGCCGGGGAGCTGTTTTTT
CASSENGGAGELFF
>TRBJ2-5|TRBV7-9|TRBD1|NA
TGTGCCAGCAGCTGGGACAGGGGGCTCCGAGAGACCCAGTACTTC
CASSWDRGLRETQYF
>TRBJ1-2|TRBV28|NA|NA
TGTGCCAGCAGTTTGAGCTCGTATGGCTACACCTTC
CASSLSSYGYTF
>TRBJ2-1|TRBV4-2|TRBD2|few
TGTGCCAGCACCACTACTAGCGGGAGTAATGAGCAGTTCTTC
CASTTTSGSNEQFF
>TRBJ2-7|TRBV2|TRBD2|NA
TGTGCCAGCAGGCCCTCTAGCGGCCGATCCTACGAGCAGTACTTC
CASRPSSGRSYEQYF
>TRBJ1-2|TRBV4-1|TRBD1|NA
TGCGCCAGCAGCCAAGGGGACAGGGGGAGTTATGGCTACACCTTC
CASSQGDRGSYGYTF
>TRBJ2-7|TRBV6-5|NA|NA
TGTGCCAGCAGCCCCGCAGCGGCAGGCTACGAGCAGTACTTC
CASSPAAAGYEQYF
>TRBJ2-3|TRBV6-5|NA|NA
TGTGCCAGCAGTTACTCGGGGAGAGGCACAGATACGCAGTATTTT
CASSYSGRGTDTQYF
>TRBJ1-2|TRBV19|NA|NA
TGTGCCAGTACCACGGGGAGGAACTATGGCTACACCTTC
CASTTGRNYGYTF
>TRBJ1-2|TRBV7-2|TRBD1|NA
TGTGCCAGCAGCTTAGCGACGGGACAGGGGGACTATGGCTACACCTTC
CASSLATGQGDYGYTF
>TRBJ2-7|TRBV4-2|TRBD2|NA
TGTGCCAGCAGCCAAGAATTCGTAGCGGGAGGTTCCTACGAGCAGTACTTC
CASSQEFVAGGSYEQYF
>TRBJ2-7|TRBV6-1|TRBD1|NA
TGTGCCAGCAGTGAAGGTCGAAGTGGGACAGGGGCCTCCTACGAGCAGTACTTC
CASSEGRSGTGASYEQYF
>TRBJ2-2|TRBV9|TRBD2|NA
TGTGCCAGCAGCGAGGGACTAGCGGGAGAGAACACCGGGGAGCTGTTTTTT
CASSEGLAGENTGELFF